This passage covers 25 T cell receptor beta chains from one sample sequenced in a study of blood T cell repertoires in COVID-19. Here immunoSEQ multiplex PCR was the method, and the copy in TCRdb shows in-frame clones only, minus some. Of a few hundred thousand clones listed, approximately 90% are singletons. Sequences were obtained from peripheral blood. Receptors originate from a woman aged 50 to 60 with COVID-19, enrolled during active disease.

This chain links TRBV2 with TRBJ1-1; D ambiguous. Per the germline V gene, CDR1 is SNHLY and CDR2 is FYNNEI. The V gene lost 7 bases and the J gene lost 2 bases, with 8 bases spanning the gap. CDR3 length: 12 residues. The CDR3 DNA reads as TGTGCCAGCATTCTAAGAAACACTGAAGCTTTCTTT. It specifies CASILRNTEAFF.

The chain carries TRBV15 and TRBJ2-4; tentative D call: TRBD1 (6 bases). V was cut by 1 base and J by 8 bases, with 15 bases left in between. CDR1 is LNHNV, CDR2 YYDKDF, per germline (reference sequence). This CDR3 region has 15 residues. The CDR3 nucleotides are TGTGCCACCAGCAGAGGATATGGGGGACAAGACATTCAGTACTTC. Its translation: CATSRGYGGQDIQYF.

V gene TRBV7-9 combines with J gene TRBJ2-1; D is ambiguous. V lost 2 bases, J lost 0 bases, and 11 bases lay in between. The CDR3 has 16 residues. CDR1 SEHNR and CDR2 FQNEAQ come from the germline V gene (reference sequence). As DNA, the CDR3 is TGTGCCAGCAGCTTATGGTCCAGCGACTCCTACAATGAGCAGTTCTTC. Its protein is CASSLWSSDSYNEQFF.

The chain couples TRBV6-5 to TRBJ2-3; TRBD2 agrees at 8 bases. Trimming removed 8 bases from V and 6 bases from J; junction bases left unmatched: 10. The CDR3 is made up of 14 amino acids. Germline CDR1 is MNHEY and CDR2 is SVGAGI. In DNA form, the CDR3 reads TGTGCCAGCCGGCGGGGGGCGAGCGTGGATACGCAGTATTTT. Residues: CASRRGASVDTQYF.

This CDR3 reads CASSLSGGPSGNTIYF. The CDR3 DNA follows: TGTGCCAGCAGTTTGTCGGGGGGCCCCTCTGGAAACACCATATATTTT. This rearrangement joins TRBV28 to TRBJ1-3; perhaps TRBD1 as D (6 bases). Trimming cost V 3 bases and J 0 bases, with 12 bases left between them. The CDR3 consists of 16 residues. Per the germline V gene, CDR1 is MDHEN and CDR2 is SYDVKM.

The chain links TRBV27 to TRBJ2-3, with D unclear. Germline CDR1 and CDR2: MNHEY and SMNVEV (reference sequence). The V end lost 5 bases, the J end lost 2 bases, and 11 bases lay between the germline ends. CDR3 length: 14 amino acids. The CDR3 sequence is CASSLSPLTDTQYF. CDR3 DNA: TGTGCCAGCAGTCTTAGCCCGCTCACAGATACGCAGTATTTT.

The chain couples TRBV9 to TRBJ1-4; D uncertain. The ends were cut back, 0 bases at V and 5 bases at J, with 8 bases in the middle. The CDR3 contains 14 residues. Per germline, CDR1 SGDLS and CDR2 YYNGEE. The CDR3 DNA follows: TGTGCCAGCAGCGTAGCTTTGTCCAATGAAAAACTGTTTTTT. This gives the protein CASSVALSNEKLFF. The variable domain in full, completed from reference TRBV9 and TRBJ1-4, reads DSGVTQTPKHLITATGQRVTLRCSPRSGDLSVYWYQQSLDQGLQFLIQYYNGEERAKGNILERFSAQQFPDLHSELNLSSLELGDSALYFCASSVALSNEKLFFGSGTQLSVL.

The chain carries TRBV3-1 (or the pseudogene TRBV3-2) and TRBJ1-1, with D perhaps TRBD1 (5 bases). The length of the CDR3 is 16 residues. Germline V gene data show CDR1 as LGHDT and CDR2 as YNNKEL (reference sequence). Between the trimmed V and J ends, which lost 6 bases and 6 bases, there was a span of 23 bases. CDR3 sequence (DNA): TGTGCCAGCAGTCGACACCTTTCTGGGGCAGGAGCTGAAGCTTTCTTT. As protein: CASSRHLSGAGAEAFF.

This clone was seen once. The chain is built from TRBV19 and TRBJ1-5; D is uncertain. The CDR3 contains 14 residues. Germline V lookup: CDR1 LNHDA, CDR2 SQIVND (reference sequence). The V gene lost 1 base and the J gene lost 7 bases, with 11 bases spanning the gap. The CDR3 bases are TGTGCCAGTAGTATAGGTAGCTTGGAACAGCCCCAGCATTTT. Protein product: CASSIGSLEQPQHF.

V and J are TRBV29-1 and TRBJ1-1; 9 bases match TRBD1. CDR1 is SQVTM, CDR2 ANQGSEA, per germline. Germline trimming cut 6 bases from V and 3 bases from J; bases unmatched to any gene: 8. This CDR3 region has 14 residues. The CDR3 spells CSVAVTGGYTEAFF. CDR3 nucleotide sequence: TGCAGCGTAGCAGTTACAGGGGGCTACACTGAAGCTTTCTTT.

The rearrangement joins TRBV3-1 (or the pseudogene TRBV3-2) to TRBJ1-4, with a tentative D call TRBD1 (6 bases). The germline V gene has CDR1 LGHDT and CDR2 YNNKEL (reference sequence). Trimming took 4 bases from V and 0 from J, leaving 12 bases between them. The CDR3 has 16 amino acids. The DNA for the CDR3 is TGTGCCAGCAGCCGCGGACAGTATCCAACTAATGAAAAACTGTTTTTT. Translating gives CASSRGQYPTNEKLFF.

The chain recombines TRBV5-1 with TRBJ2-5, with D possibly TRBD2 on 5 matching bases. V lost 1 base to trimming and J lost 5 bases, with 21 bases between them. Germline values: CDR1 SGHRS, CDR2 YFSETQ. The CDR3 spans 17 residues. The CDR3, as DNA: TGCGCCAGCAGCTTGAGGGCTAGCCTCAGAATAGAGGAGACCCAGTACTTC. Translating gives CASSLRASLRIEETQYF.

V and J are TRBV13 and TRBJ2-7; tentatively, D is TRBD2 (5 bases). The CDR3 covers 14 residues. Germline assignment: CDR1 PRHDT and CDR2 FYEKMQ (reference sequence). V gave up 5 bases and J gave up 5 bases, with 16 bases separating them. The CDR3: CASSPPGLFHEQYF. CDR3 bases: TGTGCCAGCAGCCCCCCCGGACTTTTCCACGAGCAGTACTTC.

The J gene is TRBJ1-2, the V gene TRBV2; 8 bases fit TRBD1. J gave up 4 bases and V 5 bases, and 9 bases lay outside the gene matches. Germline CDR1 reads SNHLY; CDR2 reads FYNNEI. CDR3 length equals 15 residues. The CDR3 DNA sequence: TGTGCCAGCAGTATTGAGCAGGGGGCTGGCTATGGCTACACCTTC. This gives the protein CASSIEQGAGYGYTF.

The V call is TRBV21-1, the J call TRBJ2-3; the table's D call, TRBD1, was not checked against the DNA. TRBV21-1 is termed a pseudogene. The CDR3 length is 17 residues. The CDR3 DNA is TGTGCCAGCAGCAAAAGGGAGAGGACAGGGGGCGACGATACGCAGTATTTT. Translation: CASSKRERTGGDDTQYF.

This rearrangement joins TRBV25-1 to TRBJ2-5; 10 bases line up with TRBD2. V shed 3 bases, J shed 0 bases, and the junction held 4 bases outside the gene matches. The V gene's germline CDR1 is MGHDK and CDR2 SYGVNS. This CDR3 has 16 amino acids. CDR3 in DNA: TGTGCCAGCAGTGATACTAGCGGGGCCAACCAAGAGACCCAGTACTTC. This gives the protein CASSDTSGANQETQYF.

The J gene is TRBJ1-1, the V gene TRBV6-5; the D gene is possibly TRBD1 (5 bases). The CDR3 is 14 amino acids. Germline CDR1 is MNHEY and CDR2 is SVGAGI. V lost 5 bases and J lost 8, with 18 bases in between. The CDR3 region has the DNA TGTGCCAGCAGTCTACCATCTGACAGCGCGGAAGCTTTCTTT. It translates to CASSLPSDSAEAFF.

This rearrangement joins TRBV24-1 to TRBJ2-5; 12 nucleotides align to TRBD2. The CDR3 runs to 17 residues. Germline CDR1 KGHDR, CDR2 SFDVKD. Losses at the gene ends were 3 bases for V and 4 bases for J; bases not matched to a gene: 8. The CDR3 protein is CATSDTGLAGSGETQYF. For the CDR3, the DNA is TGTGCCACCAGTGATACTGGACTAGCGGGGTCAGGAGAGACCCAGTACTTC.

The chain uses TRBV12-5 and TRBJ2-7; 8 bases align to TRBD1. V lost 4 bases to trimming and J lost 0 bases; unmatched junction nucleotides: 5. Germline CDR1 and CDR2: LGHNT and FRNRAP. The CDR3 has 15 residues. This CDR3 is CASGSGQGVSYEQYF. CDR3 sequence (DNA): TGTGCTAGTGGTTCTGGACAGGGAGTCTCCTACGAGCAGTACTTC.

V is TRBV6-5 and J is TRBJ2-7, with D perhaps TRBD2 (6 bases). Trimming removed 7 bases at V and 2 bases at J, with 12 bases between. This CDR3 is 13 amino acids long. CDR1 and CDR2 from the germline V gene are MNHEY and SVGAGI. The CDR3 DNA reads TGTGCCAGCACGGGGGACGGAACCTACGAGCAGTACTTC. This codes for CASTGDGTYEQYF.

The chain employs TRBV11-2 and TRBJ1-5; D remains unclear. This CDR3 comprises 16 residues. V was pared by 3 bases and J by 0 bases, with 12 bases between. Looked up from germline, CDR1 is SGHAT and CDR2 is FQNNGV. CDR3 bases: TGTGCCAGCAGCTTGACTGGCCAGCATAGCAATCAGCCCCAGCATTTT. Its protein product is CASSLTGQHSNQPQHF. Together with reference TRBV11-2 and TRBJ1-5, the CDR3 gives the full variable domain: EAGVAQSPRYKIIEKRQSVAFWCNPISGHATLYWYQQILGQGPKLLIQFQNNGVVDDSQLPKDRFSAERLKGVDSTLKIQPAKLEDSAVYLCASSLTGQHSNQPQHFGDGTRLSIL.

The chain links TRBV27 to TRBJ1-1, with 7 positions matching TRBD1. The germline V gene encodes CDR1 MNHEY and CDR2 SMNVEV (reference sequence). The CDR3 has 14 amino acids. Germline trimming cut 3 bases from V and 10 bases from J; bases unmatched to any gene: 11. The CDR3 sequence is CASSFSTGLPSAFF. CDR3 DNA sequence: TGTGCCAGCAGTTTTTCGACAGGGTTGCCTTCAGCTTTCTTT.

The rearrangement links TRBV19 to TRBJ1-5; no definite D call. The CDR3 totals 15 residues. Germline values: CDR1 LNHDA, CDR2 SQIVND (reference sequence). Trimming cost V 4 bases and J 6 bases, with 16 bases left between them. This chain's CDR3 is CASSKGAREGQPQHF. CDR3 DNA: TGTGCCAGTAGTAAGGGAGCTCGGGAGGGTCAGCCCCAGCATTTT.

This clone was seen more than once but under ten times. The V and J genes are TRBV5-5 and TRBJ1-2; TRBD1 is a possible D gene (6 bases). V gave up 3 bases and J gave up 4 bases, with 13 bases separating them. Germline V gene sequence: CDR1 SGHKS, CDR2 YYEKEE (reference sequence). This CDR3 has 14 residues. CDR3: CASSYGQKGYGYTF. CDR3 coding DNA: TGTGCCAGCAGCTATGGACAGAAGGGCTATGGCTACACCTTC. Combining the CDR3 with reference TRBV5-5 and TRBJ1-2 gives the whole variable domain DAGVTQSPTHLIKTRGQQVTLRCSPISGHKSVSWYQQVLGQGPQFIFQYYEKEERGRGNFPDRFSARQFPNYSSELNVNALLLGDSALYLCASSYGQKGYGYTFGSGTRLTVV.

The J gene is TRBJ1-2, the V gene TRBV2, with 11 bases that match TRBD1. CDR3 length: 14 residues. The germline gives CDR1 SNHLY, CDR2 FYNNEI. V gave up 8 bases and J gave up 8 bases; unmatched junction bases: 10. The CDR3 nucleotides read TGTGCCAGCGAATCAACGGGACAGGGGGACGGCTACACCTTC. As protein: CASESTGQGDGYTF. Supplemented by reference TRBV2 and TRBJ1-2, the full variable domain reads EPEVTQTPSHQVTQMGQEVILRCVPISNHLYFYWYRQILGQKVEFLVSFYNNEISEKSEIFDDQFSVERPDGSNFTLKIRSTKLEDSAMYFCASESTGQGDGYTFGSGTRLTVV.